These 26 T cell receptor beta chains originate from one sample sequenced in a study of cytomegalovirus exposure and HLA in healthy donors. 13 Jbeta primers and 60 Vbeta primers were used for the PCR. The protocol was immunoSEQ multiplex PCR, while the TCRdb copy is restricted to in-frame clones and leaves out a portion. The profile shows around 130,000 clones, more than 60% of them singletons. Sequencing was carried out using PBMCs. The origin of the receptors is a woman between 40 and 55 years old in good health and CMV-seropositive.

V gene TRBV19 combines with J gene TRBJ1-1; unclear D gene. Germline CDR1 is LNHDA and CDR2 is SQIVND (reference sequence). The CDR3 is made up of 14 amino acids. The germline V and J ends were trimmed by 2 bases and 5 bases, with 12 bases remaining between them. The chain's CDR3 is CASSILAAGTEAFF. The CDR3 bases are TGTGCCAGTAGTATACTCGCCGCGGGGACTGAAGCTTTCTTT.

This chain links TRBV28 with TRBJ1-1; D might be TRBD1 (6 bases). Germline CDR1 reads MDHEN; CDR2 reads SYDVKM. The CDR3 consists of 11 residues. Deletions cut 9 bases from V and 3 bases from J, with 8 bases between. CDR3 region: CASTGYTEAFF. In DNA, the CDR3 is TGTGCCAGTACAGGGTACACTGAAGCTTTCTTT.

J is TRBJ2-1 and V is TRBV18; the match to TRBD2 covers 15 bases. Germline CDR1 reads KGHSH; CDR2 reads LQKENI. The CDR3 spans 17 residues. The ends lost 6 bases at V and 7 bases at J; junction bases unmatched: 10. In nucleotides, the CDR3 is TGTGCCAGCTCGCCCCGGACTAGCGGGAGGGCGGGGAATGAGCAGTTCTTC. Its translation: CASSPRTSGRAGNEQFF. Full variable domain (outside the CDR3, taken from reference TRBV18 and TRBJ2-1): NAGVMQNPRHLVRRRGQEARLRCSPMKGHSHVYWYRQLPEEGLKFMVYLQKENIIDESGMPKERFSAEFPKEGPSILRIQQVVRGDSAAYFCASSPRTSGRAGNEQFFGPGTRLTVL.

The CDR3 DNA is TGTGCCAGCAGCTTAGAGACTAGCTTCCAAGAGACCCAGTACTTC. Translated: CASSLETSFQETQYF. The J gene is TRBJ2-5, the V gene TRBV7-9, with TRBD2 matching 7 bases. Germline CDR1 is SEHNR and CDR2 is FQNEAQ (reference sequence). CDR3 length equals 15 residues. V was clipped by 1 base and J by 1 base; unmatched bases: 3.

The chain recombines TRBV5-1 with TRBJ2-1; a weak D match, TRBD2 (5 bases). Germline values: CDR1 SGHRS, CDR2 YFSETQ. V was trimmed by 0 bases and J by 8 bases, leaving 12 bases between them. CDR3 size: 14 residues. DNA of the CDR3: TGCGCCAGCAGCTTGGAATCCGGGATCGATGAGCAGTTCTTC. Residues: CASSLESGIDEQFF.

The V gene is TRBV14, the J gene TRBJ2-1; no reliable D call. Germline CDR1 and CDR2: SGHDN and FVKESK. This CDR3 spans 15 amino acids. Trimming took off 1 base at V and 10 bases at J, with 17 bases between the two ends. CDR3 sequence reads: CASSQVLTPRGEQFF. CDR3 in DNA: TGTGCCAGCAGCCAAGTACTAACCCCCCGCGGCGAGCAGTTCTTC.

J is TRBJ1-2 and V is TRBV25-1; 11 bases agree with TRBD1. The CDR3 is 15 residues long. Germline V gene data show CDR1 as MGHDK and CDR2 as SYGVNS. The junction had 6 bases not matched to a gene; V was cut back by 7 bases and J by 2 bases. This CDR3 is CASNQGQGVNYGYTF. The CDR3 DNA reads TGTGCCAGCAATCAGGGACAGGGGGTAAACTATGGCTACACCTTC.

This chain uses TRBV2 with TRBJ2-7, with TRBD1 as a possible D gene (5 bases). V gave up 5 bases and J gave up 2 bases, with 10 bases separating them. The CDR3 runs 13 residues. Germline V gene data show CDR1 as SNHLY and CDR2 as FYNNEI. Here the CDR3 DNA reads TGTGCCAGCAGTTGGGGCAGGACCTACGAGCAGTACTTC. Its protein product is CASSWGRTYEQYF.

This clone was recorded a few times. The chain links TRBV5-4 to TRBJ1-1; TRBD1 might be the D (6 bases). V lost 7 bases and J lost 1, with 11 bases in between. The CDR3 consists of 13 residues. Germline V CDR1 and CDR2: SGHNT, YYREEE (reference sequence). The CDR3 spells CASGGRQNTEAFF. As DNA, the CDR3 is TGTGCCAGCGGGGGCAGGCAGAACACTGAAGCTTTCTTT.

The J gene is TRBJ1-1, the V gene TRBV5-5; 7 positions agree with TRBD1. CDR1 is SGHKS, CDR2 YYEKEE, per germline (reference sequence). This CDR3 contains 14 residues. Trimming removed 1 base from V and 7 bases from J; junction bases left unmatched: 7. The CDR3 sequence: CASSLNRGGHEAFF. The CDR3 bases are TGTGCCAGCAGCTTGAACAGGGGAGGACATGAAGCTTTCTTT.

This clone was found once. V is TRBV9 and J is TRBJ2-1; 7 bases map to TRBD2. The CDR3 runs to 13 residues. Germline V gene lookup returns CDR1 SGDLS and CDR2 YYNGEE. J lost 6 bases, V lost 7 bases, and 7 bases had no gene match. CDR3 DNA: TGTGCCAGCGCGACTAGCTCCACCAATGAGCAGTTCTTC. This codes for CASATSSTNEQFF.

V and J are TRBV19 and TRBJ1-6; no firm D call. This CDR3 comprises 15 residues. Germline lookup yields CDR1 LNHDA and CDR2 SQIVND (reference sequence). Between the trimmed V and J ends, which lost 4 bases and 9 bases, there was a span of 16 bases. DNA of the CDR3: TGTGCCAGTAGTACGATTCTCCTCCGGGGTTCACCCCTCCACTTT. Encoded protein: CASSTILLRGSPLHF. The full variable domain, rest sourced from reference TRBV19 and TRBJ1-6, is DGGITQSPKYLFRKEGQNVTLSCEQNLNHDAMYWYRQDPGQGLRLIYYSQIVNDFQKGDIAEGYSVSREKKESFPLTVTSAQKNPTAFYLCASSTILLRGSPLHFGNGTRLTVT.

CDR3 protein: CAWTRGRLAGGGEQFF. The CDR3 nucleotides read TGTGCCTGGACCCGAGGTCGGCTAGCGGGAGGCGGTGAGCAGTTCTTC. The rearrangement links TRBV30 to TRBJ2-1, with 11 bases that match TRBD2. V lost 4 bases, J lost 9 bases, and 14 bases stayed unmatched. The CDR3 runs 16 residues. The germline V gene has CDR1 GTSNPN and CDR2 SVGIG (reference sequence).

In nucleotides, the CDR3 is TGCGCCAGCAGCCAATGGACAGAAAAATCCTACGAGCAGTACTTC. Translating gives CASSQWTEKSYEQYF. The chain carries TRBV4-1 and TRBJ2-7; a weak D match, TRBD1 (6 bases). This CDR3 has 15 amino acids. Per the germline V gene, CDR1 is MGHRA and CDR2 is YSYEKL. Trimming pared 2 bases from V and 1 base from J, leaving 12 bases between.

This clone was recorded a few times. V and J are TRBV5-4 and TRBJ1-2; TRBD1 matches 10 bases. Trimming removed 4 bases from V and 4 bases from J; junction bases left unmatched: 16. This CDR3 has 18 residues. The V gene's germline CDR1 is SGHNT and CDR2 YYREEE (reference sequence). The CDR3 sequence: CASSPAPTGGVERYGYTF. The CDR3 DNA is TGTGCCAGCAGCCCGGCCCCGACAGGGGGCGTTGAGCGCTATGGCTACACCTTC.

This chain joins TRBV19 and TRBJ1-4; no clear D. Germline assignment: CDR1 LNHDA and CDR2 SQIVND (reference sequence). The CDR3 totals 14 residues. The V and J ends lost 3 bases and 10 bases respectively, with 15 bases between them. The CDR3 nucleotides read TGTGCCAGTAGTATTGGTCGCCCCCCGGGAAAACTGTTTTTT. Translated, it gives CASSIGRPPGKLFF.

This chain joins TRBV30 and TRBJ1-2; D is possibly TRBD1 (5 bases). This CDR3 spans 13 amino acids. Trimming took 3 bases from V and 7 from J, leaving 15 bases between them. From germline, CDR1 is GTSNPN and CDR2 SVGIG (reference sequence). The CDR3 here is CAWRRGGGPGYTF. The CDR3 region has the DNA TGTGCCTGGAGGCGGGGGGGAGGGCCTGGCTACACCTTC. Variable domain in full (rest from reference TRBV30 and TRBJ1-2): SQTIHQWPATLVQPVGSPLSLECTVEGTSNPNLYWYRQAAGRGLQLLFYSVGIGQISSEVPQNLSASRPQDRQFILSSKKLLLSDSGFYLCAWRRGGGPGYTFGSGTRLTVV.

The rearrangement uses TRBV6-1 and TRBJ2-3; the D gene is possibly TRBD2 (6 bases). Trimming shortened V by 5 bases and J by 7 bases, and 13 bases separated the two germline ends. Per the germline V gene, CDR1 is MNHNS and CDR2 is SASEGT. This CDR3 has 13 amino acids. The CDR3 DNA is TGTGCCAGCAGTTCTGGGACTGGATATACGCAGTATTTT. Residues: CASSSGTGYTQYF.

The rearrangement joins TRBV28 to TRBJ1-2, with TRBD1 matching 9 bases. CDR3 length equals 14 residues. V dropped 6 bases and J dropped 8; count of bases not matched to a gene: 10. Looked up from germline, CDR1 is MDHEN and CDR2 is SYDVKM. The CDR3 reads CASRSTGQGVGYTF. The CDR3 nucleotides are TGTGCCAGCAGAAGTACGGGACAGGGTGTGGGCTACACCTTC.

The chain is built from TRBV5-1 and TRBJ2-4, with D perhaps matching TRBD2 (6 bases). CDR3 length: 13 amino acids. Looked up from germline, CDR1 is SGHRS and CDR2 is YFSETQ. With 4 bases removed from V and 9 bases from J, the gap between germline ends came to 14 bases. The CDR3 nucleotides are TGCGCCAGCAGCGGTCAGGGAGGTGGCATTCAGTACTTC. It yields the protein CASSGQGGGIQYF.

The chain uses TRBV18 and TRBJ1-1; TRBD1 might be the D (6 bases). The germline V and J ends were trimmed by 3 bases and 5 bases, with 13 bases remaining between them. CDR1 KGHSH and CDR2 LQKENI come from the germline V gene. The CDR3 loop spans 14 amino acids. The CDR3 region is CASSPTGGGTEAFF. In DNA, the CDR3 is TGTGCCAGCTCACCGACAGGAGGAGGTACTGAAGCTTTCTTT.

J is TRBJ1-5 and V is TRBV7-2; possible D gene TRBD1, 6 bases. Germline values: CDR1 SGHTA, CDR2 FQGNSA. Between the trimmed V and J ends, which lost 2 bases and 4 bases, there was a span of 12 bases. The length of the CDR3 is 15 residues. The CDR3: CASSLWAGENQPQHF. In nucleotides, the CDR3 is TGTGCCAGCAGCTTATGGGCAGGGGAAAATCAGCCCCAGCATTTT.

The rearrangement joins TRBV19 to TRBJ1-1; 9 positions match TRBD1. The junction had 9 bases not matched to a gene; V was cut back by 4 bases and J by 6 bases. This CDR3 is built from 15 residues. Per germline, CDR1 LNHDA and CDR2 SQIVND (reference sequence). CDR3 in DNA: TGTGCCAGTAGTAAGCCGGGACAGGGTTACCCTGAAGCTTTCTTT. As protein: CASSKPGQGYPEAFF. Drawing the rest from reference TRBV19 and TRBJ1-1, the complete variable domain is DGGITQSPKYLFRKEGQNVTLSCEQNLNHDAMYWYRQDPGQGLRLIYYSQIVNDFQKGDIAEGYSVSREKKESFPLTVTSAQKNPTAFYLCASSKPGQGYPEAFFGQGTRLTVV.

The chain joins TRBV14 to TRBJ1-1; 7 bases map to TRBD1. The germline gives CDR1 SGHDN, CDR2 FVKESK. The CDR3 extends over 13 amino acids. V was pared by 3 bases and J by 11 bases, with 9 bases of the junction left unmatched. The CDR3 loop reads CASSQYRQGWAFF. The DNA for the CDR3 is TGTGCCAGCAGCCAGTACCGACAGGGCTGGGCTTTCTTT.

The V gene is TRBV6-5, the J gene TRBJ1-4; D is possibly TRBD1 (6 bases). In germline, CDR1 is MNHEY, CDR2 SVGAGI. CDR3 length equals 15 residues. Trimming took off 6 bases at V and 7 bases at J, with 18 bases between the two ends. CDR3 protein: CASRLSGGGSEKLFF. DNA of the CDR3: TGTGCCAGCAGACTTTCCGGGGGCGGGAGTGAAAAACTGTTTTTT.

V usage is TRBV20-1 and J usage is TRBJ2-5, with TRBD1 identical over 8 bases. Germline values: CDR1 DFQATT, CDR2 SNEGSKA (reference sequence). CDR3 length equals 11 residues. V lost 3 bases, J lost 10 bases, and 4 bases stayed unmatched. The CDR3 region has the DNA TGCAGTGCTAGTTTACAGGGGGTCCAGTACTTC. Amino acids: CSASLQGVQYF.